This T cell receptor (beta chain) was observed in a study of cytomegalovirus exposure and HLA in healthy donors. Study findings and constraints: Most TCR sequences proved rare, with some public TCRs found in many donors. Earlier analysis looked at TCR beta V segments, and most were productive about 87% or about 30% of the time. With later analysis, a missense DCLRE1C variant became linked to TCR beta V- and J-gene trimming. TCR beta chains numbering roughly 150 were designated cytomegalovirus-associated.

Points on this clone: Its antigen is not identified.

Use of 60 Vbeta and 13 Jbeta primers characterized the PCR. Generated by immunoSEQ multiplex PCR, the TCRdb table keeps only in-frame clones and is missing some. This repertoire shows 200,000 to 250,000 clones, roughly 80% found once; its top ten account for 4.5% to 6%. The sequence was obtained from a woman aged 35 to 49 in good health and CMV-seropositive. Sequenced: PBMCs.

CDR3 residues: CASSSRTAMNTEAFF. CDR3 DNA: TGTGCCAGTAGTAGCAGGACAGCCATGAACACTGAAGCTTTCTTT. V and J are TRBV19 and TRBJ1-1; D possibly corresponds to TRBD1 (6 bases). Germline CDR1 is LNHDA and CDR2 is SQIVND (reference sequence). Trimming took off 4 bases at V and 0 bases at J, with 12 bases between the two ends. CDR3 length equals 15 residues.